The sequence of this T cell receptor (beta chain) was determined in a study of blood T cell repertoires in COVID-19. Study information: Sample material is recorded as cDNA or gDNA derived from T cells, B-cell-depleted T cells, or PBMCs.

As originally analysed: Amplified reference gene primers provided the basis for estimating nucleated cell counts. Profiled with immunoSEQ multiplex PCR; TCRdb holds only in-frame clones, not every one. The DNA was the basis for D and trimming; V, J and clone size are from that table. The sample has fewer than 250,000 clones; 70% to 90% are singletons. Germline assignment: CDR1 SEHNR and CDR2 FQNEAQ (reference sequence). V was clipped by 3 bases and J by 5 bases; unmatched bases: 7. The CDR3 contains 15 residues. Participant age was roughly 18 to 90 years, and participants resided in 20 to 30 US areas. Grouping used clinical history reported by participants in a survey and questionnaire.

Sequenced sample: PBMCs or T cells enriched from blood (not recorded which). This TCR derives from a woman between 45 and 65 years old with acute COVID-19. This chain uses TRBV7-9 with TRBJ2-7, with 10 positions matching TRBD1. The CDR3 protein is CASSLGQGIRDEQYF. The CDR3 region has the DNA TGTGCCAGCAGCTTGGGACAGGGGATACGAGACGAGCAGTACTTC.